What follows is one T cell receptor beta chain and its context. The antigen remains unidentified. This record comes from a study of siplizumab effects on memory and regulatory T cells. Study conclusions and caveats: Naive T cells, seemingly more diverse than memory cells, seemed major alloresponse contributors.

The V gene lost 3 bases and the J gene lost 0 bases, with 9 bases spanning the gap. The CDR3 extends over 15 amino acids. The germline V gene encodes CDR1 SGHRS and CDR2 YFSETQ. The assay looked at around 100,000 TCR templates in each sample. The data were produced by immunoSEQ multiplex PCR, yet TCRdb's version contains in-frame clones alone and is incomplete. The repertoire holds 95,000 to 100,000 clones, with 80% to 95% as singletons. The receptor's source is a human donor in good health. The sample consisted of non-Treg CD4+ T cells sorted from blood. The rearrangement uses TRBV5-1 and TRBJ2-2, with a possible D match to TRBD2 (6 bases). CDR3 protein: CASSWGVANTGELFF. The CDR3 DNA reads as TGCGCCAGCAGCTGGGGGGTTGCGAACACCGGGGAGCTGTTTTTT. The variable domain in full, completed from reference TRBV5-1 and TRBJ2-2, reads KAGVTQTPRYLIKTRGQQVTLSCSPISGHRSVSWYQQTPGQGLQFLFEYFSETQRNKGNFPGRFSGRQFSNSRSEMNVSTLELGDSALYLCASSWGVANTGELFFGEGSRLTVL.